These T cell receptor beta chains were read from a single sample in a study of T cells in Graves' hyperthyroidism and ophthalmopathy. TCRdb independently ran MiXCR on the multiplex PCR reads; one entry per CDR3 protein. There are approximately 400,000 distinct CDR3 sequences in the sample; 14% occur only once, and 11% lies in the top ten. The source material was blood. Receptors originate from a woman aged 60 to 75 with Graves' hyperthyroidism. The CDR3 runs from the conserved cysteine through the conserved F or W. D genes are given only for firm matches. Clone size, where shown, is once, few, many, or a class for clones that have expanded.

V gene: TRBV18
J gene: TRBJ2-1
D gene: TRBD2
clone size: -
CDR3 protein: CASSPPEGLAAYNEQFF
CDR3 DNA: TGTGCCAGCTCACCACCGGAAGGCCTAGCGGCCTACAATGAGCAGTTCTTC

V gene: TRBV28
J gene: TRBJ1-2
D gene: -
clone size: few
CDR3 protein: CASSFGQYRGYTF
CDR3 DNA: TGTGCCAGCAGTTTCGGCCAGTACCGTGGCTACACCTTC

V gene: TRBV6-2/TRBV6-3
J gene: TRBJ2-1
D gene: -
clone size: -
CDR3 protein: CASSWEAAGNEQFF
CDR3 DNA: TGTGCCAGCAGCTGGGAGGCCGCAGGCAATGAGCAGTTCTTC

V gene: TRBV7-8
J gene: TRBJ2-1
D gene: TRBD2
clone size: many
CDR3 protein: CASSFLGEVAGYDEQFF
CDR3 DNA: TGTGCCAGCAGCTTCCTGGGCGAAGTAGCGGGATATGATGAGCAGTTCTTC

V gene: TRBV3-1
J gene: TRBJ1-1
D gene: TRBD1
clone size: -
CDR3 protein: CASSLGTGGSDTEAFF
CDR3 DNA: TGTGCCAGCAGCCTAGGGACAGGGGGAAGTGACACTGAAGCTTTCTTT

V gene: TRBV7-9
J gene: TRBJ2-7
D gene: TRBD2
clone size: few
CDR3 protein: CASSGLAGAGEQYF
CDR3 DNA: TGTGCCAGCAGTGGGTTAGCGGGAGCGGGCGAGCAGTACTTC

V gene: TRBV12-3/TRBV12-4
J gene: TRBJ2-7
D gene: TRBD2
clone size: -
CDR3 protein: CASSLNGLAGGPGEQYF
CDR3 DNA: TGTGCCAGCAGTTTAAACGGACTAGCGGGAGGGCCGGGGGAGCAGTACTTC

V gene: TRBV9
J gene: TRBJ2-1
D gene: -
clone size: few
CDR3 protein: CASSVVGGPYNEQFF
CDR3 DNA: TGTGCCAGCAGCGTAGTGGGGGGGCCCTACAATGAGCAGTTCTTC

V gene: TRBV28
J gene: TRBJ1-2
D gene: -
clone size: many
CDR3 protein: CASRIRRFGYGYTF
CDR3 DNA: TGTGCCAGCAGAATAAGGCGGTTTGGGTATGGCTACACCTTC

V gene: TRBV28
J gene: TRBJ1-2
D gene: -
clone size: many
CDR3 protein: CASSPDRSYGYTF
CDR3 DNA: TGTGCCAGCAGCCCGGACCGCTCCTATGGCTACACCTTC

V gene: TRBV5-1
J gene: TRBJ2-1
D gene: TRBD2
clone size: -
CDR3 protein: CAGSPFGTSGMEQFF
CDR3 DNA: TGCGCCGGCAGCCCCTTTGGGACTAGCGGGATGGAACAGTTCTTC

V gene: TRBV6-2/TRBV6-3
J gene: TRBJ2-3
D gene: -
clone size: -
CDR3 protein: CASSLNLGGAGDTQYF
CDR3 DNA: TGTGCCAGCAGCCTAAACCTAGGGGGTGCAGGCGATACGCAGTATTTT

V gene: TRBV11-2
J gene: TRBJ2-1
D gene: -
clone size: few
CDR3 protein: CASSSGAGGSSEQFF
CDR3 DNA: TGTGCCAGCAGCTCAGGGGCAGGCGGGAGCAGTGAGCAGTTCTTC

V gene: TRBV4-2
J gene: TRBJ2-7
D gene: -
clone size: -
CDR3 protein: CASSQAGSHYEQYF
CDR3 DNA: TGTGCCAGCAGCCAGGCGGGTTCCCACTACGAGCAGTACTTC

V gene: TRBV20-1
J gene: TRBJ2-4
D gene: TRBD1
clone size: few
CDR3 protein: CSARGDSAKNIPYF
CDR3 DNA: TGCAGTGCTAGAGGGGACAGCGCCAAAAACATTCCGTACTTC

V gene: TRBV12-3/TRBV12-4
J gene: TRBJ2-7
D gene: -
clone size: many
CDR3 protein: CASSLEWRQYF
CDR3 DNA: TGTGCCAGCAGTTTAGAATGGAGGCAGTACTTC

V gene: TRBV6-1
J gene: TRBJ2-2
D gene: -
clone size: few
CDR3 protein: CASTWGPNTGELFF
CDR3 DNA: TGTGCCAGCACGTGGGGACCGAACACCGGGGAGCTGTTTTTT

V gene: TRBV28
J gene: TRBJ2-1
D gene: TRBD1
clone size: -
CDR3 protein: CASSLRTGGEQFF
CDR3 DNA: TGTGCCAGCAGCTTGCGGACAGGGGGTGAGCAGTTCTTC

V gene: TRBV20-1
J gene: TRBJ2-3
D gene: -
clone size: many
CDR3 protein: CSATRGQSRTDTQYF
CDR3 DNA: TGCAGTGCAACACGGGGGCAGTCTCGCACAGATACGCAGTATTTT

V gene: TRBV10-3
J gene: TRBJ1-1
D gene: TRBD1
clone size: few
CDR3 protein: CATGDRGRVGTEAFF
CDR3 DNA: TGTGCCACCGGCGACAGGGGGCGAGTTGGCACTGAAGCTTTCTTT

V gene: TRBV11-2
J gene: TRBJ2-1
D gene: TRBD2
clone size: many
CDR3 protein: CASSALRGKYEQFF
CDR3 DNA: TGTGCCAGCAGCGCGCTGCGGGGGAAATATGAGCAGTTCTTC

V gene: TRBV7-2
J gene: TRBJ2-7
D gene: -
clone size: many
CDR3 protein: CASSLPYRRLSSYEQYF
CDR3 DNA: TGTGCCAGCAGCCTTCCCTATAGACGGCTGAGCTCCTACGAGCAGTACTTC

V gene: TRBV7-2
J gene: TRBJ2-3
D gene: -
clone size: -
CDR3 protein: CASSSHYGKMQYF
CDR3 DNA: TGTGCCAGCAGCTCCCATTATGGGAAGATGCAGTATTTT

V gene: TRBV11-2
J gene: TRBJ2-1
D gene: -
clone size: many
CDR3 protein: CASRDKGNEQFF
CDR3 DNA: TGTGCCAGCAGAGATAAGGGTAATGAGCAGTTCTTC

V gene: TRBV7-9
J gene: TRBJ2-1
D gene: TRBD2
clone size: -
CDR3 protein: CASSAFPGLAEAYNEQFF
CDR3 DNA: TGTGCCAGCAGCGCATTCCCGGGACTAGCGGAGGCCTACAATGAGCAGTTCTTC

V gene: TRBV11-2
J gene: TRBJ2-5
D gene: TRBD2
clone size: -
CDR3 protein: CASSSRTSGIQETQYF
CDR3 DNA: TGTGCCAGCAGCAGCCGGACTAGCGGGATCCAAGAGACCCAGTACTTC

V gene: TRBV20-1
J gene: TRBJ2-1
D gene: -
clone size: many
CDR3 protein: CSATSGPTYNEQFF
CDR3 DNA: TGCAGTGCTACCTCCGGACCCACCTACAATGAGCAGTTCTTC

V gene: TRBV19
J gene: TRBJ1-2
D gene: TRBD1
clone size: few
CDR3 protein: CASSPFPGQGDYGYTF
CDR3 DNA: TGTGCCAGTAGTCCTTTCCCGGGACAGGGGGACTATGGCTACACCTTC

V gene: TRBV27
J gene: TRBJ2-5
D gene: -
clone size: few
CDR3 protein: CASGRSAVDDETQYF
CDR3 DNA: TGTGCCAGCGGACGGTCGGCCGTAGACGACGAGACCCAGTACTTC

V gene: TRBV9
J gene: TRBJ1-2
D gene: -
clone size: many
CDR3 protein: CASNGNYGYTF
CDR3 DNA: TGTGCCAGCAACGGTAACTATGGCTACACCTTC